Shown below are 27 T cell receptor beta chains from a single sample sequenced in a study of blood T cells in healthy people across ages. A second roughly 7 to 11 cycle PCR used barcoded and J-beta primers. One entry per CDR3 protein, called by TCRdb with MiXCR from the 5' RACE reads. The data contain under 1 million distinct CDR3 sequences, around two fifths of them seen just once; the ten biggest clones take up about 19%. Sequencing input: blood. These receptors were collected from a man between 60 and 75 years old in good health.

Points on this clonotype: Its ends do not fully match the called genes, so a read error is possible. V gene TRBV4-1 combines with J gene TRBJ2-1; the match to TRBD2 covers 14 bases. The CDR3 covers 20 residues. Germline CDR1 MGHRA, CDR2 YSYEKL. The CDR3 nucleotides read TGCCCCAGCAGCCAGTCCCGGACTAGCGGGGGGCGAAGCTCCTACAATGAGCAGTTCTTC. Protein: CPSSQSRTSGGRSSYNEQFF.

The chain has TRBV6-5 and TRBJ1-2; TRBD1 is a possible D gene (6 bases). V was trimmed by 4 bases and J by 5 bases, leaving 14 bases between them. Germline V gives CDR1 MNHEY, CDR2 SVGAGI. This CDR3 spans 14 amino acids. The CDR3 here is CASSLVQGPYGYTF. The CDR3 DNA reads TGTGCCAGCAGTTTAGTACAGGGACCATATGGCTACACCTTC.

This clonotype turned up a few times. V and J are TRBV7-9 and TRBJ1-4, with 8 bases lining up with TRBD1. Trimming cost V 6 bases and J 5 bases; bases outside gene matches: 5. CDR1 and CDR2 from the germline V gene are SEHNR and FQNEAQ (reference sequence). The CDR3 contains 14 residues. The CDR3 reads CASRDTGGNEKLFF. The CDR3 DNA reads as TGTGCCAGCAGAGATACAGGGGGAAATGAAAAACTGTTTTTT.

The rearrangement joins TRBV12-3 or TRBV12-4 to TRBJ1-2, with D tentatively TRBD1 (5 bases). The CDR3 has 17 amino acids. Trimming shortened V by 5 bases and J by 0 bases, and 19 bases separated the two germline ends. The CDR3 sequence is CASSHTPDSSANYGYTF. In nucleotides, the CDR3 is TGTGCCAGCAGTCATACGCCCGACAGCTCAGCTAACTATGGCTACACCTTC.

This clonotype was counted between two and nine times. The chain employs TRBV5-5 and TRBJ1-1, with no clear D. This CDR3 comprises 14 residues. The germline gives CDR1 SGHKS, CDR2 YYEKEE (reference sequence). V gave up 2 bases and J gave up 1 base, with 9 bases separating them. For the CDR3, the DNA is TGTGCCAGCAGCTTTGGCAGCAAGAACACTGAAGCTTTCTTT. Translating it yields CASSFGSKNTEAFF.

This clonotype came up a few times. The CDR3 loop is CASTPLGLEQFF. Here the CDR3 DNA reads TGTGCCAGCACGCCCTTGGGACTTGAGCAGTTCTTC. This chain links TRBV28 with TRBJ2-1; D perhaps matches TRBD2 (6 bases). The CDR3 contains 12 residues. V lost 7 bases to trimming and J lost 9 bases, with 13 bases between them. Looked up from germline, CDR1 is MDHEN and CDR2 is SYDVKM.

The CDR3 region has the DNA TGTGCCAGCAGCCCAGGGGAAGCTAACTATGGCTACACCTTC. It specifies CASSPGEANYGYTF. The rearrangement joins TRBV12-3 or TRBV12-4 to TRBJ1-2; D might be TRBD1 (6 bases). V was pared by 6 bases and J by 0 bases, with 11 bases between. CDR3 length: 14 amino acids.

V and J are TRBV27 and TRBJ1-4; D not resolved. The V end lost 0 bases, the J end lost 0 bases, and 5 bases lay between the germline ends. CDR1 MNHEY and CDR2 SMNVEV come from the germline V gene (reference sequence). The CDR3 runs 15 residues. The CDR3 is CASSLSYSTNEKLFF. Written as DNA, the CDR3 is TGTGCCAGCAGTTTATCTTATTCAACTAATGAAAAACTGTTTTTT.

This clonotype turned up a few times. V is TRBV20-1 and J is TRBJ2-4; 11 bases map to TRBD1. The J call may not be correct, given that the DNA end is closer to TRBJ2-7. Per germline, CDR1 DFQATT and CDR2 SNEGSKA (reference sequence). The CDR3 extends over 14 amino acids. The chain's CDR3 is CSASPWTGGREQYF. As DNA, the CDR3 is TGCAGTGCTAGCCCTTGGACAGGGGGCCGCGAGCAGTACTTC.

This chain connects TRBV3-1 to TRBJ2-7, with TRBD1 matching 10 bases. CDR1 is LGHDT and CDR2 is YNNKEL in the germline V gene (reference sequence). The J segment lost 4 bases and the V segment lost 5 bases, leaving 5 bases of the junction unmatched. CDR3 length equals 14 residues. The CDR3 here is CASSADRGFYEQYF. The CDR3 nucleotides are TGTGCCAGCAGCGCGGACAGGGGGTTTTACGAGCAGTACTTC.

The CDR3 nucleotides are TGTGCCAGCAGGGCAAATGCCTACGAGCAGTTCTTC. Translation gives CASRANAYEQFF. The J gene is TRBJ2-1, the V gene TRBV6-1; D unresolved. The CDR3 totals 12 residues. Trimming cost V 6 bases and J 10 bases, with 13 bases left between them. Germline V lookup: CDR1 MNHNS, CDR2 SASEGT.

A note on this clonotype: This may be a read error: a much more frequent sequence differs by one nucleotide. The chain joins TRBV7-9 to TRBJ2-5; unclear D gene. This CDR3 region has 12 residues. The V gene lost 6 bases and the J gene lost 7 bases, with 12 bases spanning the gap. Per germline, CDR1 SEHNR and CDR2 FQNEAQ (reference sequence). CDR3: CASREGPRTQYF. For the CDR3, the DNA is TGTGCCAGCAGGGAAGGTCCGCGGACCCAGTACTTC.

This chain links TRBV11-1 with TRBJ2-7; maybe TRBD1 (6 bases). This CDR3 is 14 amino acids long. From germline, CDR1 is SGHAT and CDR2 FQDESV (reference sequence). Trimming cost V 0 bases and J 3 bases, with 9 bases left between them. Here the CDR3 reads CASSLAGQRYEQYF. CDR3 bases: TGTGCCAGCAGCTTAGCCGGACAGCGCTACGAGCAGTACTTC.

This clonotype was picked up a small number of times. CDR3 nucleotides: TGTGCCAGCAGTGAAGCTGGGGCCAACGTCCTGACTTTC. Translation gives CASSEAGANVLTF. This rearrangement joins TRBV6-1 to TRBJ2-6, with D hard to call. The CDR3 is 13 residues long. The germline V gene encodes CDR1 MNHNS and CDR2 SASEGT. V was pared by 0 bases and J by 3 bases, with 0 bases between.

This clonotype turned up a few times. The chain is built from TRBV9 and TRBJ2-7; D call uncertain. The CDR3 covers 10 residues. CDR1 and CDR2 (germline): SGDLS, YYNGEE. With 5 bases removed from V and 7 bases from J, the gap between germline ends came to 7 bases. The CDR3 protein is CASRLTEQYF. DNA for the CDR3: TGTGCCAGCAGATTGACAGAGCAGTACTTC.

The rearrangement links TRBV5-1 to TRBJ2-2; no clear D. V gave up 1 base and J gave up 0 bases, with 13 bases separating them. There are 17 residues in the CDR3. CDR1 is SGHRS, CDR2 YFSETQ, per germline. CDR3 DNA sequence: TGCGCCAGCAGCTTGCATTCAGAGGCAACGAACACCGGGGAGCTGTTTTTT. Translated, it gives CASSLHSEATNTGELFF.

CDR3 DNA: TGTGCCAGCAGCTTGGACGGAACACTGGCTGAAGCTTTCTTT. Its translation is CASSLDGTLAEAFF. The chain joins TRBV9 to TRBJ1-1; D gene ambiguous. V shed 4 bases and J shed 6 bases, with 16 bases lying between them. This CDR3 comprises 14 residues. CDR1 and CDR2 (germline): SGDLS, YYNGEE.

The chain links TRBV4-3 to TRBJ1-2; the D gene is possibly TRBD1 (5 bases). Germline V gives CDR1 LGHNA, CDR2 YSLEER. V lost 0 bases to trimming and J lost 4 bases, with 12 bases between them. The CDR3 is made up of 15 amino acids. The CDR3, as DNA: TGCGCCAGCAGCCAAGATCGGTGGGGACGCTATGGCTACACCTTC. Amino acids: CASSQDRWGRYGYTF.

The gene calls are TRBV9 and TRBJ2-1; D may match TRBD1 or TRBD2 (5 bases each). The germline V gene has CDR1 SGDLS and CDR2 YYNGEE. CDR3 size: 15 residues. With 6 bases removed from V and 0 bases from J, the gap between germline ends came to 13 bases. As DNA, the CDR3 is TGTGCCAGCACCCCAGGGAGTGTCTCCTACAATGAGCAGTTCTTC. Its protein product is CASTPGSVSYNEQFF.

V is TRBV10-3 and J is TRBJ2-1; 14 positions agree with TRBD2. Trimming cost V 4 bases and J 6 bases; bases outside gene matches: 5. The CDR3 is 16 residues long. Germline V gives CDR1 ENHRY, CDR2 SYGVKD. CDR3 bases: TGTGCCATCAGTGGCAGGGGACTAGCGGGGGTCAATGAGCAGTTCTTC. Amino acids: CAISGRGLAGVNEQFF.

The chain carries TRBV4-1 and TRBJ1-2; D is possibly TRBD1 (6 bases). CDR1 MGHRA and CDR2 YSYEKL come from the germline V gene. This CDR3 has 15 residues. Trimming shortened V by 4 bases and J by 3 bases, and 15 bases separated the two germline ends. This CDR3 is CASSRTQGSYYGYTF. CDR3 nucleotides: TGCGCCAGCAGCCGGACTCAGGGGAGCTACTATGGCTACACCTTC.

The rearrangement links TRBV28 to TRBJ2-5; the D gene could be TRBD1 or TRBD2 (5 bases each). The CDR3 consists of 13 residues. The germline V gene has CDR1 MDHEN and CDR2 SYDVKM. V was cut by 3 bases and J by 5 bases, with 10 bases left in between. CDR3 nucleotides: TGTGCCAGCAGTTTTGTAGGGGACGAGACCCAGTACTTC. Protein: CASSFVGDETQYF.

This rearrangement joins TRBV6-2 or TRBV6-3 to TRBJ2-4, with 10 positions matching TRBD1. Germline CDR1 MNHEY, CDR2 SVGEGT. The CDR3 runs to 21 residues. The trim removed 6 bases at V and 2 bases at J, leaving 22 bases unmatched. The CDR3 nucleotides are TGTGCCAGCAGCAGAGCGGGACAGGGGTACGCAAGTGAAATCACCAAAAACATTCAGTACTTC. It is translated as CASSRAGQGYASEITKNIQYF.

This clonotype has a handful of counts. J is TRBJ2-7 and V is TRBV20-1, with TRBD1 as a possible D gene (5 bases). Trimming removed 4 bases at V and 3 bases at J, with 13 bases between. The CDR3 extends over 13 amino acids. The germline V gene has CDR1 DFQATT and CDR2 SNEGSKA (reference sequence). CDR3 sequence: CSATGMARYEQYF. The DNA for the CDR3 is TGCAGTGCTACAGGGATGGCTCGCTACGAGCAGTACTTC.

This clonotype was detected many times. The chain links TRBV6-5 to TRBJ1-1; 7 bases are a match to TRBD1. Germline V gene sequence: CDR1 MNHEY, CDR2 SVGAGI. This CDR3 comprises 13 residues. J gave up 2 bases and V 6 bases, and 3 bases lay outside the gene matches. The CDR3 nucleotides read TGTGCCAGCAGGGGGACAGCTAACACTGAAGCTTTCTTT. This sequence encodes CASRGTANTEAFF.

This clonotype has just one count. In nucleotides, the CDR3 is TGTGCCAGCAGCTTAATTCCGCGGGATTTGGGCGCTAGCACAGATACGCAGTATTTT. Translation: CASSLIPRDLGASTDTQYF. The chain is built from TRBV7-8 and TRBJ2-3; a possible D gene is TRBD2 (6 bases). V dropped 2 bases and J dropped 0 bases, with 21 bases sitting between them. Germline lookup yields CDR1 SGHVS and CDR2 FQNEAQ. The CDR3 covers 19 residues.

This clonotype came up a few times. V usage is TRBV5-1 and J usage is TRBJ2-6; TRBD1 is a possible D gene (5 bases). The V end lost 7 bases, the J end lost 1 base, and 9 bases lay between the germline ends. Looked up from germline, CDR1 is SGHRS and CDR2 is YFSETQ. This CDR3 is 14 amino acids long. The CDR3, as DNA: TGCGCCAGCTGCGACAGTTCTGGGGCCAACGTCCTGACTTTC. Protein product: CASCDSSGANVLTF.